The next 10 T cell receptor beta chains were all read from a single sample in a study of T cells in localized non-small cell lung cancer. Some clones are missing from TCRdb's copy, which holds only in-frame ones; the method was immunoSEQ multiplex PCR. Of about 45,000 clones in the sample, around 81% were seen once. The source material was peripheral blood mononuclear cells, sampled before any cancer treatment. The source of these receptors is a man aged 35 to 70 with stage III lung adenocarcinoma.

The chain is built from TRBV7-9 and TRBJ2-1; 12 positions match TRBD2. The CDR3 spans 14 residues. CDR1 and CDR2 (germline): SEHNR, FQNEAQ (reference sequence). Trimming cost V 11 bases and J 7 bases; bases outside gene matches: 9. CDR3 region: CAGSGLAGGNEQFF. The CDR3 nucleotides read TGTGCCGGTAGTGGGCTAGCGGGGGGGAATGAGCAGTTCTTC.

The V gene is TRBV28, the J gene TRBJ1-1; 9 bases match TRBD1. The V and J ends lost 2 bases and 4 bases, in that order; junction bases with no gene match: 5. The CDR3 covers 15 residues. CDR1 MDHEN and CDR2 SYDVKM come from the germline V gene. This chain's CDR3 is CASSLTGGASTEAFF. In DNA, the CDR3 is TGTGCCAGCAGTTTAACAGGGGGCGCAAGCACTGAAGCTTTCTTT.

This sequence joins TRBV5-1 and TRBJ1-2; a possible D gene is TRBD1 (5 bases). Looked up from germline, CDR1 is SGHRS and CDR2 is YFSETQ. V was clipped by 3 bases and J by 3 bases, with 18 bases between them. The CDR3 covers 16 residues. As DNA, the CDR3 is TGCGCCAGCAGCTGGGGCGGGGCTCAGGTGGACTATGGCTACACCTTC. Translated: CASSWGGAQVDYGYTF. The complete variable domain, with remaining parts taken from reference TRBV5-1 and TRBJ1-2, reads KAGVTQTPRYLIKTRGQQVTLSCSPISGHRSVSWYQQTPGQGLQFLFEYFSETQRNKGNFPGRFSGRQFSNSRSEMNVSTLELGDSALYLCASSWGGAQVDYGYTFGSGTRLTVV.

The rearrangement uses TRBV27 and TRBJ2-3; possible D gene TRBD2, 6 bases. This CDR3 spans 17 amino acids. Trimming pared 1 base from V and 1 base from J, leaving 15 bases between. The germline V gene encodes CDR1 MNHEY and CDR2 SMNVEV (reference sequence). CDR3 loop: CASSLLSAGDRTDTQYF. The CDR3 DNA reads as TGTGCCAGCAGTTTATTGTCAGCGGGCGACCGCACAGATACGCAGTATTTT.

The genes are TRBV9 and TRBJ2-1; D is unresolved. Trimming shortened V by 4 bases and J by 4 bases, and 12 bases separated the two germline ends. CDR1 and CDR2 (germline): SGDLS, YYNGEE. This CDR3 has 14 amino acids. CDR3 sequence (DNA): TGTGCCAGCAGCCCCGAGACGGATTACAATGAGCAGTTCTTC. Translated, it gives CASSPETDYNEQFF.

J is TRBJ2-3 and V is TRBV2; no clear D. Trimming left V 2 bases short and J 4 bases short, with 10 bases between. The CDR3 consists of 14 residues. Germline-derived CDR1 and CDR2 are SNHLY and FYNNEI. The DNA for the CDR3 is TGTGCCAGCAGTGAACTACAGATCGCAGATACGCAGTATTTT. It encodes CASSELQIADTQYF.

The gene calls are TRBV12-2 and TRBJ1-2; the table's D call TRBD1 went unverified against the DNA. TRBV12-2 is an annotated pseudogene. The CDR3 loop spans 17 amino acids. The CDR3 coding sequence is TGTGCAAGTCGCTTAGGGGGACAGGGGGCGACAAGTGATGGCTACACCTTC. Its protein product is CASRLGGQGATSDGYTF.

V is TRBV6-5 and J is TRBJ2-7, with D possibly TRBD1 on 6 matching bases. The CDR3 spans 13 residues. Between the trimmed V and J ends, which lost 5 bases and 2 bases, there was a span of 10 bases. In germline, CDR1 is MNHEY, CDR2 SVGAGI. The CDR3 DNA follows: TGTGCCAGCAGTGTTACAGGGACCTACGAGCAGTACTTC. It yields the protein CASSVTGTYEQYF.

V is TRBV6-6 and J is TRBJ1-1, with 7 nucleotides matching TRBD1. The CDR3 is 14 amino acids. Unmatched junction bases numbered 5, after V lost 7 bases and J lost 0 bases. The V gene's germline CDR1 is MNHNY and CDR2 SVGAGI (reference sequence). The CDR3 reads CASMLDRMNTEAFF. CDR3 nucleotide sequence: TGTGCCAGCATGCTGGACAGGATGAACACTGAAGCTTTCTTT.

This chain joins TRBV6-5 and TRBJ2-7, with 8 bases identical to TRBD2. V was clipped by 7 bases and J by 6 bases; unmatched bases: 2. The V gene's germline CDR1 is MNHEY and CDR2 SVGAGI. The CDR3 runs to 11 residues. CDR3 loop: CASKRGSEQYF. CDR3 sequence (DNA): TGTGCCAGCAAGCGGGGGAGCGAGCAGTACTTC.